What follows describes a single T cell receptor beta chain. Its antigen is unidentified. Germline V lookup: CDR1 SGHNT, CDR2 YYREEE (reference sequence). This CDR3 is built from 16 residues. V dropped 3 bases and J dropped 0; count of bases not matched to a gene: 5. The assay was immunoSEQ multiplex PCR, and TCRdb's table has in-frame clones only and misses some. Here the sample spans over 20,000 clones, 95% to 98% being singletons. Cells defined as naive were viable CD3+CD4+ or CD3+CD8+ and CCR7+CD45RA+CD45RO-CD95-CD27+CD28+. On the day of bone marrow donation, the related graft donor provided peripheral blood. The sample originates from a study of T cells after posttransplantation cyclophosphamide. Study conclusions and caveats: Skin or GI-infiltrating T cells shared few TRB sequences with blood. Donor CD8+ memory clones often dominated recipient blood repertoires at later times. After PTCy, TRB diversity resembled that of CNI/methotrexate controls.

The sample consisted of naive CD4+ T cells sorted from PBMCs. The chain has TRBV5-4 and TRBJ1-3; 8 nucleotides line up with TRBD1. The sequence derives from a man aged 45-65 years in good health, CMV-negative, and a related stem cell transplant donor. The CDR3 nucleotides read TGTGCCAGCAGCTGGGGACAGGCTTACTCTGGAAACACCATATATTTT. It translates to CASSWGQAYSGNTIYF. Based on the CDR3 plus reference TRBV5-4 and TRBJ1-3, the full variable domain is ETGVTQSPTHLIKTRGQQVTLRCSSQSGHNTVSWYQQALGQGPQFIFQYYREEENGRGNFPPRFSGLQFPNYSSELNVNALELDDSALYLCASSWGQAYSGNTIYFGEGSWLTVV.